The 14 T cell receptor beta chains below were found in one sample sequenced in a study of T cells in Graves' hyperthyroidism and ophthalmopathy. TCR beta CDR3 regions were amplified from RNA transcripts. The HTBI primer set was used in a first-round RT-PCR of the TCR CDR3. Each CDR3 protein gets one entry after TCRdb re-called the multiplex PCR reads with MiXCR. The data contain approximately 260,000 distinct CDR3 sequences, roughly 15% of them seen just once; the ten biggest clones take up roughly 30%. The specimen was blood. These receptors were obtained from a woman between 45 and 65 years old with Graves' hyperthyroidism that later progressed to Graves' ophthalmopathy.

This clonotype has a count of ten or more. One end of the junction fails to match germline, which may point to a read error. J is TRBJ1-6 and V is TRBV2, with 7 nucleotides matching TRBD1. There are 13 residues in the CDR3. Germline lookup yields CDR1 SNHLY and CDR2 FYNNEI. The chain's CDR3 is CASREDRDSPLHF. Written as DNA, the CDR3 is TGTGCCAGCAGGGAAGACAGGGATTCACCCCTCCACTTT.

The sample holds many counts of this clonotype. The V gene is TRBV28, the J gene TRBJ2-7, with 9 bases matching TRBD1. Germline CDR1 reads MDHEN; CDR2 reads SYDVKM. The junction had 1 base not matched to a gene; V was cut back by 5 bases and J by 5 bases. The CDR3 consists of 12 residues. CDR3 loop: CASSDRGNEQYF. DNA for the CDR3: TGTGCCAGCAGTGACAGGGGGAACGAGCAGTACTTC.

V gene TRBV28 combines with J gene TRBJ2-7; tentative D call: TRBD1 (6 bases). CDR1 MDHEN and CDR2 SYDVKM come from the germline V gene. Deletions cut 5 bases from V and 3 bases from J, with 17 bases between. CDR3 length equals 15 residues. As DNA, the CDR3 is TGTGCCAGCAGTCTGGCCGGGACAAAACTCTACGAGCAGTACTTC. Translated: CASSLAGTKLYEQYF.

In this sample, this clonotype turned up many times. V is TRBV20-1 and J is TRBJ2-3; D may be TRBD1 or TRBD2 (6 bases each). The CDR3 runs 14 residues. Per the germline V gene, CDR1 is DFQATT and CDR2 is SNEGSKA (reference sequence). V was trimmed by 4 bases and J by 2 bases, leaving 13 bases between them. The CDR3 nucleotides are TGCAGTGCTAACAGGGAGGCCATCACAGATACGCAGTATTTT. Translated: CSANREAITDTQYF.

As regards this clonotype: Germline and junction disagree at one end, which may indicate a read error. The genes are TRBV20-1 and TRBJ1-3; 7 bases fit TRBD1. The CDR3 runs 13 residues. CDR1 and CDR2 (germline): DFQATT, SNEGSKA (reference sequence). In DNA form, the CDR3 reads TGCAGTGCCAGAGGGGGCCGTGGAAACACCATATATTTT. Translated, it gives CSARGGRGNTIYF.

This clonotype showed up many times. V and J are TRBV29-1 and TRBJ1-1; no definite D call. The CDR3 is 12 residues long. The V and J ends lost 5 bases and 1 base respectively, with 8 bases between them. Germline loops: CDR1 SQVTM, CDR2 ANQGSEA. This chain's CDR3 is CSVTYRNTEAFF. CDR3 in DNA: TGCAGCGTTACTTACCGGAACACTGAAGCTTTCTTT.

As to this clonotype: A junction end diverges from the germline sequence, so it may reflect a read error. The gene calls are TRBV5-1 and TRBJ2-1; possible D gene TRBD2, 6 bases. Germline-derived CDR1 and CDR2 are SGHRS and YFSETQ. The CDR3 is 16 amino acids. Here the CDR3 DNA reads TGCGCCGGCAGCCCTCTGGTTAGCGGAGAGGTAAATGAGCAGTTCTTC. This gives the protein CAGSPLVSGEVNEQFF.

This clonotype occurred many times. The chain combines TRBV30 with TRBJ2-1, with TRBD2 matching 9 bases. CDR3 length: 16 residues. CDR1 and CDR2 (germline): GTSNPN, SVGIG (reference sequence). V gave up 3 bases and J gave up 10 bases; unmatched junction bases: 16. DNA of the CDR3: TGTGCCTGGAGGCGAGGGCTAGCGGGACGACGGGAGGAGCAGTTCTTC. Amino acids: CAWRRGLAGRREEQFF.

The chain uses TRBV10-3 and TRBJ2-6, with D perhaps matching TRBD1 or TRBD2 (6 bases each). CDR1 and CDR2 (germline): ENHRY, SYGVKD. This CDR3 has 16 amino acids. Trimming took off 8 bases at V and 0 bases at J, with 14 bases between the two ends. The CDR3 nucleotides read TGTGCCATCGAAACCAGGGGAGGCTCTGGGGCCAACGTCCTGACTTTC. Translation gives CAIETRGGSGANVLTF.

This clonotype was seen more than once but under ten times. The rearrangement uses TRBV5-4 and TRBJ2-6; perhaps TRBD2 as D (6 bases). Trimming stripped 4 bases from V and 1 base from J, with 12 bases between. The CDR3 length is 16 residues. Germline CDR1 is SGHNT and CDR2 is YYREEE (reference sequence). As DNA, the CDR3 is TGTGCCAGCAGCGACAAGGGAGGATCTGGGGCCAACGTCCTGACTTTC. Translation: CASSDKGGSGANVLTF.

As to this clonotype: A much larger clone sits a single nucleotide away, making a read error possible. The chain joins TRBV6-1 to TRBJ1-5; tentative D call: TRBD1 (5 bases). The CDR3 has 16 amino acids. Germline V gene sequence: CDR1 MNHNS, CDR2 SASEGT. V lost 7 bases, J lost 9 bases, and 25 bases lay in between. The CDR3 DNA follows: TGTGCCAGCATGCTAGGACATCGGAAGGATTGGCGGCCCCAGCATTTT. Its protein product is CASMLGHRKDWRPQHF.

This clonotype was picked up many times. The J gene is TRBJ2-5, the V gene TRBV5-1, with 7 bases matching TRBD1. Trimming took 1 base from V and 2 from J; bases not matched to a gene: 8. CDR3 length: 16 amino acids. The germline gives CDR1 SGHRS, CDR2 YFSETQ. CDR3 DNA: TGCGCCAGCAGCTTGTCGTTATGGGGACAGCAAGAGACCCAGTACTTC. Amino acid sequence: CASSLSLWGQQETQYF. Supplemented by reference TRBV5-1 and TRBJ2-5, the full variable domain reads KAGVTQTPRYLIKTRGQQVTLSCSPISGHRSVSWYQQTPGQGLQFLFEYFSETQRNKGNFPGRFSGRQFSNSRSEMNVSTLELGDSALYLCASSLSLWGQQETQYFGPGTRLLVL.

There are many counts of this clonotype. This sequence joins TRBV30 and TRBJ2-5; the match to TRBD2 covers 10 bases. V lost 3 bases to trimming and J lost 5 bases; unmatched junction nucleotides: 6. This CDR3 spans 14 amino acids. Germline V lookup: CDR1 GTSNPN, CDR2 SVGIG (reference sequence). For the CDR3, the DNA is TGTGCCTGGAGCCTAGCGGGAGTACGGGAGACCCAGTACTTC. Protein product: CAWSLAGVRETQYF. Together with reference TRBV30 and TRBJ2-5, the CDR3 gives the full variable domain: SQTIHQWPATLVQPVGSPLSLECTVEGTSNPNLYWYRQAAGRGLQLLFYSVGIGQISSEVPQNLSASRPQDRQFILSSKKLLLSDSGFYLCAWSLAGVRETQYFGPGTRLLVL.

This clonotype was seen ten or more times. This chain connects TRBV20-1 to TRBJ2-7; 9 positions match TRBD1. The CDR3 is 17 residues long. The trim removed 0 bases at V and 3 bases at J, leaving 12 bases unmatched. Germline loops: CDR1 DFQATT, CDR2 SNEGSKA (reference sequence). The CDR3, as DNA: TGCAGTGCTAGAGATGGGGGGGGACAGGGAAAATTCTACGAGCAGTACTTC. Protein: CSARDGGGQGKFYEQYF.